This is a list of T cell receptor beta chains from one sample in a study of Ad26.COV2.S vaccination and SARS-CoV-2 variants. TCRdb's copy holds only in-frame clones and misses some; the assay was immunoSEQ multiplex PCR. The sample has some 640,000 clones, more than 70% seen once. This specimen consisted of peripheral blood, obtained in a trial of Ad26.COV2.S vaccine versus placebo. These receptors were collected from a person between 18 and 60 years old who received the Ad26.COV2.S COVID-19 vaccine or a placebo. Each CDR3 is given with its conserved first and last residue. Fields, in order: J gene, CDR3 length, V gene, clone size, D gene, CDR3 protein, CDR3 DNA. The D gene is left open where the match is weak. Where a row states a size, it is once, few, many or the class of an expanded clone; other rows omit it.

TRBJ2-7,14,TRBV27,.,.,CASSLTRDTYEQYF,TGTGCCAGCAGTTTAACCAGGGATACCTACGAGCAGTACTTC
TRBJ2-2,17,TRBV7-9,.,TRBD2,CASSFPLAGVSTGELFF,TGTGCCAGCAGCTTCCCTCTAGCGGGAGTGAGCACCGGGGAGCTGTTTTTT
TRBJ2-7,16,TRBV5-1,.,.,CASSPGPETASYEQYF,TGCGCCAGCAGCCCAGGTCCCGAGACAGCCTCCTACGAGCAGTACTTC
TRBJ1-1,12,TRBV19,.,.,CASSLDRTEAFF,TGTGCCAGTAGTCTAGACAGGACTGAAGCTTTCTTT
TRBJ2-1,14,TRBV30,.,TRBD1,CAWSVGTGGNEQFF,TGTGCCTGGAGTGTGGGGACAGGGGGTAATGAGCAGTTCTTC
TRBJ1-2,14,TRBV24-1,.,.,CATSDVQPPYGYTF,TGTGCCACCAGTGATGTGCAGCCCCCCTATGGCTACACCTTC
TRBJ2-7,16,TRBV7-6,.,TRBD2,CASSLQPLAGGVEQYF,TGTGCCAGCAGCTTGCAACCACTAGCGGGAGGGGTCGAGCAGTACTTC
TRBJ1-6,14,TRBV19,few,.,CASNRGRDNSPLHF,TGTGCCAGTAACCGAGGGAGAGATAATTCACCCCTCCACTTT
TRBJ1-1,13,TRBV27,.,.,CASSPRSNTEAFF,TGTGCCAGCAGTCCCCGTTCGAACACTGAAGCTTTCTTT
TRBJ1-1,15,TRBV15,.,.,CATSTPGQGNTEAFF,TGTGCCACCAGCACGCCGGGACAAGGGAACACTGAAGCTTTCTTT
TRBJ2-6,20,TRBV7-8,.,TRBD1,CASSFGHRDRVSAGANVLTF,TGTGCCAGCAGCTTCGGACACCGGGACAGGGTGTCGGCTGGGGCCAACGTCCTGACTTTC
TRBJ2-3,14,TRBV30,.,.,CAWSGGSSTDTQYF,TGTGCCTGGAGTGGTGGTAGCAGCACAGATACGCAGTATTTT
TRBJ2-4,13,TRBV19,.,.,CASSIDRWDIQYF,TGTGCCAGTAGTATAGACAGGTGGGACATTCAGTACTTC
TRBJ1-2,13,TRBV30,.,.,CAWSPGEGNGYTF,TGTGCCTGGAGCCCTGGAGAGGGGAATGGCTACACCTTC
TRBJ2-3,15,TRBV5-4,.,TRBD1,CASHPSGGRWDTQYF,TGTGCCAGCCACCCATCAGGGGGCCGGTGGGATACGCAGTATTTT
TRBJ2-3,14,TRBV5-1,.,.,CASSRVGGTDTQYF,TGCGCCAGCAGCCGAGTGGGCGGCACAGATACGCAGTATTTT
TRBJ2-2,14,TRBV18,.,.,CASSPRDSAGELFF,TGTGCCAGCTCACCACGGGATTCGGCCGGGGAGCTGTTTTTT
TRBJ2-3,14,TRBV2,.,TRBD2,CASSEGAGADTQYF,TGTGCCAGCAGTGAAGGAGCGGGAGCGGATACGCAGTATTTT
TRBJ2-1,13,TRBV6-5,.,.,CASSYDYYNEQFF,TGTGCCAGCAGTTACGACTACTACAATGAGCAGTTCTTC
TRBJ2-1,13,TRBV5-8,.,.,CASSPWAGNEQFF,TGTGCCAGCAGCCCCTGGGCGGGGAATGAGCAGTTCTTC
TRBJ2-7,13,TRBV9,.,TRBD2,CASSTGTSGPQYF,TGTGCCAGCAGCACCGGGACTAGCGGGCCCCAGTACTTC
TRBJ2-1,14,TRBV29-1,.,.,CSVESTRAYNEQFF,TGCAGCGTTGAATCAACTAGAGCCTACAATGAGCAGTTCTTC
TRBJ1-6,12,TRBV4-3,.,.,CASSSPWGALHF,TGCGCCAGCAGCTCACCCTGGGGGGCCCTCCACTTT
TRBJ1-1,17,TRBV14,.,TRBD1,CASSSPPGQGVGTEAFF,TGTGCCAGCAGCTCCCCCCCGGGACAGGGGGTCGGAACTGAAGCTTTCTTT
TRBJ1-3,14,TRBV18,.,.,CASSPPPSGNTIYF,TGTGCCAGCTCACCACCGCCATCCGGAAACACCATATATTTT
TRBJ2-5,13,TRBV28,.,TRBD1,CASQGQGGKTQYF,TGTGCCAGCCAGGGACAGGGAGGAAAGACCCAGTACTTC
TRBJ1-4,15,TRBV27,.,TRBD1,CASGGTGGGNEKLFF,TGTGCCAGCGGGGGGACAGGGGGAGGAAATGAAAAACTGTTTTTT
TRBJ2-7,13,TRBV5-6,once,.,CASSLTGIYEQYF,TGTGCCAGCAGCTTAACAGGGATCTACGAGCAGTACTTC
TRBJ2-3,15,TRBV30,.,.,CAWSVRGGVTDTQYF,TGTGCCTGGAGTGTACGGGGCGGGGTCACAGATACGCAGTATTTT
TRBJ1-6,16,TRBV7-2,.,.,CASSSRQAQENSPLHF,TGTGCCAGCAGCTCCCGGCAGGCCCAAGAAAATTCACCCCTCCACTTT
TRBJ1-4,14,TRBV2,.,.,CASSDGTGGKKLFF,TGTGCCAGCAGTGACGGGACGGGCGGGAAAAAACTGTTTTTT
TRBJ2-7,15,TRBV6-5,.,TRBD2,CASRPPTAGDSEQYF,TGTGCCAGCAGGCCCCCCACAGCGGGAGACTCCGAGCAGTACTTC
TRBJ1-1,13,TRBV29-1,.,.,CGTNVAPNTEAFF,TGCGGGACGAACGTGGCCCCGAACACTGAAGCTTTCTTT
TRBJ1-1,14,TRBV3-1/TRBV3-2,.,.,CASSRRTENTEAFF,TGTGCCAGCAGCCGACGGACGGAGAACACTGAAGCTTTCTTT
TRBJ2-1,13,TRBV7-9,.,.,CASMGQSYNEQFF,TGTGCCAGCATGGGTCAATCCTACAATGAGCAGTTCTTC
TRBJ2-1,14,TRBV6-5,.,.,CASSYWQNTDEQFF,TGTGCCAGCAGTTACTGGCAGAATACAGATGAGCAGTTCTTC
TRBJ2-1,15,TRBV24-1,.,TRBD2,CATSDRAGAGNEQFF,TGTGCCACCAGTGATAGAGCGGGAGCAGGAAATGAGCAGTTCTTC
TRBJ2-3,15,TRBV6-2/TRBV6-3,.,TRBD2,CASSRLGRAADTQYF,TGTGCCAGCAGTCGGCTCGGGAGGGCGGCAGATACGCAGTATTTT
TRBJ2-7,16,TRBV18,.,TRBD2,CASSPGTTRENYEQYF,TGTGCCAGCTCACCCGGGACTACCCGGGAGAACTACGAGCAGTACTTC
TRBJ1-2,14,TRBV5-6,once,.,CASSREGGHYGYTF,TGTGCCAGCAGCCGCGAGGGGGGTCACTATGGCTACACCTTC
TRBJ2-2,14,TRBV4-3,.,.,CASSQEELSGELFF,TGCGCCAGCAGCCAAGAGGAGCTCTCCGGGGAGCTGTTTTTT
TRBJ2-1,18,TRBV9,.,.,CASSVATRGAGGYNEQFF,TGTGCCAGCAGCGTAGCTACGAGGGGGGCTGGGGGATACAATGAGCAGTTCTTC
TRBJ2-3,15,TRBV5-1,.,TRBD2,CASSSLGLDGDTQYF,TGCGCCAGCAGCTCTTTAGGACTAGACGGTGATACGCAGTATTTT
TRBJ1-1,12,TRBV30,.,TRBD1,CAWSATGGDAFF,TGTGCCTGGAGTGCGACAGGGGGTGATGCTTTCTTT
TRBJ1-1,11,TRBV3-1/TRBV3-2,.,TRBD1,CASTRGGRAFF,TGTGCCAGCACCCGAGGGGGCCGGGCTTTCTTT
TRBJ2-6,14,TRBV30,.,.,CAWKRDSGANVLTF,TGTGCCTGGAAAAGGGACTCTGGGGCCAACGTCCTGACTTTC
TRBJ2-3,16,TRBV19,.,TRBD2,CASSALLAGATDTQYF,TGTGCCAGTAGCGCGTTACTAGCGGGGGCCACAGATACGCAGTATTTT
TRBJ2-7,15,TRBV6-6,.,.,CASSYSGTPLAEQYF,TGTGCCAGCAGTTACTCGGGGACCCCCTTGGCCGAGCAGTACTTC
TRBJ1-2,13,TRBV4-3,.,.,CASSQELNYGYTF,TGCGCCAGCAGCCAAGAGCTGAACTATGGCTACACCTTC
TRBJ2-3,11,TRBV30,once,.,CAWSLGDTQYF,TGTGCCTGGAGCCTGGGAGATACGCAGTATTTT
TRBJ2-1,13,TRBV5-4,.,.,CASSRDSGNEQFF,TGTGCCAGCAGCCGTGACTCGGGGAATGAGCAGTTCTTC
TRBJ2-6,15,TRBV2,.,TRBD2,CASRGEVPGANVLTF,TGTGCCAGCCGGGGGGAGGTGCCGGGGGCCAACGTCCTGACTTTC
TRBJ2-3,14,TRBV5-6,.,.,CASSFRGHTGTQYF,TGTGCCAGCAGCTTTCGGGGCCACACTGGTACGCAGTATTTT
TRBJ1-4,15,TRBV4-3,.,TRBD1,CASSPPGQEFEKLFF,TGCGCCAGCAGCCCTCCGGGACAGGAGTTTGAAAAACTGTTTTTT